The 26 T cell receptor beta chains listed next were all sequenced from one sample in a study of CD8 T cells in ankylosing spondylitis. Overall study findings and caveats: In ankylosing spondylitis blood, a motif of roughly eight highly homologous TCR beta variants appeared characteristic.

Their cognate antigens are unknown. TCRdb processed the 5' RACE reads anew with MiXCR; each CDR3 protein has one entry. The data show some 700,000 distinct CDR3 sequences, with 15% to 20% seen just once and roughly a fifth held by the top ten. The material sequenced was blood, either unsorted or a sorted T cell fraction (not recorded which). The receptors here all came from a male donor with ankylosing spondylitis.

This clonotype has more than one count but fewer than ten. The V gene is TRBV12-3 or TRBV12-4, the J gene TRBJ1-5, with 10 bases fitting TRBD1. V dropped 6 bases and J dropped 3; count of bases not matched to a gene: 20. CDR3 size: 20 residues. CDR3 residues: CASSSTRRTGGQPFNQPQHF. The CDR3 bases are TGTGCCAGCAGCTCGACCCGAAGGACAGGGGGTCAACCGTTCAATCAGCCCCAGCATTTT.

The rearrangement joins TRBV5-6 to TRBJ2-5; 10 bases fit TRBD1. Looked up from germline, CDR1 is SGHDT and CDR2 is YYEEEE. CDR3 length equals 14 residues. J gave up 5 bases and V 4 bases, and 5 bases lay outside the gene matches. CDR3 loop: CASSRDRGFETQYF. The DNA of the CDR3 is TGTGCCAGCAGCCGGGACAGGGGATTTGAGACCCAGTACTTC.

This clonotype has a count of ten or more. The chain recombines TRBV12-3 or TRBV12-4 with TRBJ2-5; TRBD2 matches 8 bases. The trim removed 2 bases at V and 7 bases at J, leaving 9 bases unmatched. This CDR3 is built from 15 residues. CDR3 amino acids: CASSLRGSAGGTQYF. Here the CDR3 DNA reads TGTGCCAGCAGTTTACGCGGGTCGGCGGGGGGGACCCAGTACTTC.

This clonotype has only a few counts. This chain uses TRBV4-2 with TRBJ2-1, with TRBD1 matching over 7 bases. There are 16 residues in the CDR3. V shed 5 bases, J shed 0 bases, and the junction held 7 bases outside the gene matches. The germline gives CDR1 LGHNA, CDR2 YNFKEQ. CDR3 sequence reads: CASSARQGLSYNEQFF. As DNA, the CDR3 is TGTGCCAGCAGCGCCCGACAGGGCCTCTCCTACAATGAGCAGTTCTTC.

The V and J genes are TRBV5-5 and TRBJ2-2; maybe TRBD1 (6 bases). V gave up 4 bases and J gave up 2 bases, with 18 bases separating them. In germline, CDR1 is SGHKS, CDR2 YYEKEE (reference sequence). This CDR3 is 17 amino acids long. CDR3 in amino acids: CASSHPVGRGNTGELFF. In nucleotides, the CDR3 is TGTGCCAGCAGCCACCCCGTCGGCAGGGGTAACACCGGGGAGCTGTTTTTT.

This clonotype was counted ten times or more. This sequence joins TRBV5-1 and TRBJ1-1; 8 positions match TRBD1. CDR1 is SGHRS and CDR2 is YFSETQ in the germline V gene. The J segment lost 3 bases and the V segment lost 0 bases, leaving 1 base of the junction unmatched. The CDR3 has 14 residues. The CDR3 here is CASSLVQGDTEAFF. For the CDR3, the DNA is TGCGCCAGCAGCTTGGTACAGGGGGACACTGAAGCTTTCTTT.

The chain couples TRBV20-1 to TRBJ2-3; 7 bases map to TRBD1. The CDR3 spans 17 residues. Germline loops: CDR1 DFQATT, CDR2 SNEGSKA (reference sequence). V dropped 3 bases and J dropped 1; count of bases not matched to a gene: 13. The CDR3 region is CSASLPGTAIRTDTQYF. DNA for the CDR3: TGCAGTGCTAGTCTCCCGGGGACAGCGATCCGCACAGATACGCAGTATTTT.

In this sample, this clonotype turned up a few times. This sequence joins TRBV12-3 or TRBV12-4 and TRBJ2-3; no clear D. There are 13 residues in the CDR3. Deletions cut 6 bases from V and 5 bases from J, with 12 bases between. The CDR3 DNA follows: TGTGCCAGCAGCCCTGTTTCCGGAGATACGCAGTATTTT. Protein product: CASSPVSGDTQYF.

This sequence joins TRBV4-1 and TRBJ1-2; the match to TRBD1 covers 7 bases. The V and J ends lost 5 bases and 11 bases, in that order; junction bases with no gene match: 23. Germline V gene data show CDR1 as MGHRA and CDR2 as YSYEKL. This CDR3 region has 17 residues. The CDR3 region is CASSERQGGGLADTYTF. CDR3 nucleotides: TGCGCCAGCAGCGAGCGACAGGGTGGCGGCCTTGCCGATACATACACCTTC.

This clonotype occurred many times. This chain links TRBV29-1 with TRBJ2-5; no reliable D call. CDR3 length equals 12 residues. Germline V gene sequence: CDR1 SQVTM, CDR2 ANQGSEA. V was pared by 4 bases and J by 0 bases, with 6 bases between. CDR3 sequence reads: CSVGPNQETQYF. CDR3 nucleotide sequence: TGCAGCGTTGGGCCTAACCAAGAGACCCAGTACTTC.

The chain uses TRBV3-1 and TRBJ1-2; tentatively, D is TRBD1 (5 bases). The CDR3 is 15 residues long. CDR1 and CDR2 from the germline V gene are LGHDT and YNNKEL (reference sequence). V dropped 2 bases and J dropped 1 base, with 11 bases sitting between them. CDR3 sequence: CASSQYRGVNYGYTF. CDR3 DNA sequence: TGTGCCAGCAGCCAATACCGGGGGGTTAACTATGGCTACACCTTC.

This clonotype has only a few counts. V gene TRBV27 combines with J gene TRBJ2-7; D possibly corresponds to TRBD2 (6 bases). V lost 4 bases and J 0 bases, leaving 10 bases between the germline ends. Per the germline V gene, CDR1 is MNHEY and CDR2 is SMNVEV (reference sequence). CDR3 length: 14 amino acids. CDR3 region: CASSSRLGSYEQYF. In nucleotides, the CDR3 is TGTGCCAGCAGTTCTCGACTAGGCTCCTACGAGCAGTACTTC.

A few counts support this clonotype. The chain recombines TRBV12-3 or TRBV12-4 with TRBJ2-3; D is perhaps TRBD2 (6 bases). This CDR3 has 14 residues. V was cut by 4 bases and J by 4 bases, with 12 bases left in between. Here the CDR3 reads CASSSPPGADTQYF. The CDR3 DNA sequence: TGTGCCAGCAGTTCGCCCCCGGGGGCAGATACGCAGTATTTT.

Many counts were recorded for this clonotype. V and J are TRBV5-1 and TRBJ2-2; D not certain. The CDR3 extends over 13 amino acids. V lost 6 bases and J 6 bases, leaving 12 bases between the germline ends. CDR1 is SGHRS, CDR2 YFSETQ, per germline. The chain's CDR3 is CASTETVPGELFF. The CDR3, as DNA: TGCGCCAGCACAGAGACGGTGCCCGGGGAGCTGTTTTTT.

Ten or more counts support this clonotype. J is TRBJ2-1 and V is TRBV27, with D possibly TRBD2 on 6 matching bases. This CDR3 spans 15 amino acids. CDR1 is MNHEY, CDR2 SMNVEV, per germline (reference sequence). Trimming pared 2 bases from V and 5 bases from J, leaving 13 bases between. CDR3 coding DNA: TGTGCCAGCAGTTTACGGCCTAGCGTTAACAATGAGCAGTTCTTC. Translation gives CASSLRPSVNNEQFF.

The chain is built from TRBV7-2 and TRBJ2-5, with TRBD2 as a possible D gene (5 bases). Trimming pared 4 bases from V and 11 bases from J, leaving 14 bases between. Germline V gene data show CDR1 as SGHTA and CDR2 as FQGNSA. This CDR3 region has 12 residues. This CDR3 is CASSSPLRGQYF. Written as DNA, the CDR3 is TGTGCCAGCAGCTCCCCTCTCCGGGGACAGTACTTC.

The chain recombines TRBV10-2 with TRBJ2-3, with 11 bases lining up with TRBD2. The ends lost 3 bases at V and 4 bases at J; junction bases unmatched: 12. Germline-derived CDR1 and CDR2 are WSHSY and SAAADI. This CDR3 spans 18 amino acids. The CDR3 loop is CASSEIWSTSGSSDTQYF. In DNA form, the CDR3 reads TGCGCCAGCAGTGAAATTTGGTCCACTAGCGGGAGCTCAGATACGCAGTATTTT.

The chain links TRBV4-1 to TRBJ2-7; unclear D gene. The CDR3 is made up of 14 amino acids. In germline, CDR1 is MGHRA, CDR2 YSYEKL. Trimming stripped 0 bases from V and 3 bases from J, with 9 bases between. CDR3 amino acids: CASSQESGIYEQYF. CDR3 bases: TGCGCCAGCAGCCAAGAGAGTGGAATCTACGAGCAGTACTTC.

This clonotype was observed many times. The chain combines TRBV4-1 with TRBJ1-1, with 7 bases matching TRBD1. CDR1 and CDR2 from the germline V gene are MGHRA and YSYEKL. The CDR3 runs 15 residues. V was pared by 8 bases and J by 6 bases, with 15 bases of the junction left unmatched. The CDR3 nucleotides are TGCGCCAGCCGCACCCTCACAGGGGCCGGCGCTGAAGCTTTCTTT. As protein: CASRTLTGAGAEAFF.

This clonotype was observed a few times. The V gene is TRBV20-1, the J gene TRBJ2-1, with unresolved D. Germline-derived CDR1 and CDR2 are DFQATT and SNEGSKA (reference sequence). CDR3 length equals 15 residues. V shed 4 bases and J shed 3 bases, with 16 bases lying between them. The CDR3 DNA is TGCAGTGCTACCACGACCTCTGGGGTCTACAATGAGCAGTTCTTC. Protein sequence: CSATTTSGVYNEQFF.

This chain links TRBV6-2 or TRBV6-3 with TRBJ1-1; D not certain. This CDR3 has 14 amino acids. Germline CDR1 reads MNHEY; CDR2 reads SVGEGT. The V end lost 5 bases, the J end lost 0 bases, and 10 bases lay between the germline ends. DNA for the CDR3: TGTGCCAGCAGTAAACACACCTTGAACACTGAAGCTTTCTTT. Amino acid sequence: CASSKHTLNTEAFF.

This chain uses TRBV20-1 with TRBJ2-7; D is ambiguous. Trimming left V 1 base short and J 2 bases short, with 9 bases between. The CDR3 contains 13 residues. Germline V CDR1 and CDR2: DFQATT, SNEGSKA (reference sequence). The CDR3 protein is CSARVSWAYEQYF. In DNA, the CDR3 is TGCAGTGCTAGAGTTAGTTGGGCCTACGAGCAGTACTTC.

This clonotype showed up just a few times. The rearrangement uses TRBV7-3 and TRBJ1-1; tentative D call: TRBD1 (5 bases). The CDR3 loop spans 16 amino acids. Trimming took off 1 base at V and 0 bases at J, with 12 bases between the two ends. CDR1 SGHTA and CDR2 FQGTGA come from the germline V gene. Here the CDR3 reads CASSLKGQSMNTEAFF. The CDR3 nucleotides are TGTGCCAGCAGCTTAAAGGGGCAGTCCATGAACACTGAAGCTTTCTTT.

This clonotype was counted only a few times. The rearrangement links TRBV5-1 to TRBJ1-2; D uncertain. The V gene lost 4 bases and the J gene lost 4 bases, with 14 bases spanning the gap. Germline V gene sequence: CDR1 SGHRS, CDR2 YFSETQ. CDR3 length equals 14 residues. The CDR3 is CASSPSRSLYGYTF. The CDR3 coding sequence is TGCGCCAGCAGCCCCTCCAGGAGCCTCTATGGCTACACCTTC.

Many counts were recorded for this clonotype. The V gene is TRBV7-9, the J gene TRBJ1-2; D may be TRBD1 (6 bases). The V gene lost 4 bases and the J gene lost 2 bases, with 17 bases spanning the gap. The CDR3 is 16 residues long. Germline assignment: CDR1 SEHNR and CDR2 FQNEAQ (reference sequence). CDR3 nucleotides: TGTGCCAGCAGCTCCACAGATCACAGGGACAACTATGGCTACACCTTC. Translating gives CASSSTDHRDNYGYTF.

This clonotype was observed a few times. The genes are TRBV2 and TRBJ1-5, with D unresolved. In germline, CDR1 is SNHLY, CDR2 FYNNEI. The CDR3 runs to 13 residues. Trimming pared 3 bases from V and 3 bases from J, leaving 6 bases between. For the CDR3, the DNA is TGTGCCAGCAGTGATAGACCCAATCAGCCCCAGCATTTT. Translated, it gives CASSDRPNQPQHF.